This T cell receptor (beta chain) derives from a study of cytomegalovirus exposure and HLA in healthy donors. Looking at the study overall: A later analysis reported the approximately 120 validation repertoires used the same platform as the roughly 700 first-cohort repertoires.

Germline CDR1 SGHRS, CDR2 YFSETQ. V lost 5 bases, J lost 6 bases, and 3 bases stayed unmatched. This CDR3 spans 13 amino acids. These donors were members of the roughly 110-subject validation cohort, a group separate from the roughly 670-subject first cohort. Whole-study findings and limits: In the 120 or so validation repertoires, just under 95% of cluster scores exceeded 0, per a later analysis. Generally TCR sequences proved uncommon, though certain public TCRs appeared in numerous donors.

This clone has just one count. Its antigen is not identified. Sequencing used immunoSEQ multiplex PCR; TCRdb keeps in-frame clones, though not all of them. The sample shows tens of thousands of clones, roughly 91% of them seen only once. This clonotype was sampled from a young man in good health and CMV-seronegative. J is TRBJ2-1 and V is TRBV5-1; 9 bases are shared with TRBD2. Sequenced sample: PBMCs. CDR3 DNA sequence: TGCGCCAGCAGTAAGCGGGGGGCCAATGAGCAGTTCTTC. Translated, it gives CASSKRGANEQFF.